These 18 T cell receptor beta chains were all obtained from the same sample, sequenced in a study of shared clonotypes between healthy human individuals. Naivety among CD8 cells was defined by CD45RO negativity and positive CCR7 selection, thereby excluding terminally differentiated effector memory CD45RA+ cells. Sequencing used immunoSEQ multiplex PCR; TCRdb keeps in-frame clones, though not all of them. Found here are roughly 2.1 million clones, about 92% of them singletons; the top ten hold roughly 1.8%. The source material was naive CD8+ T cells from PBMCs. These receptors all come from a man aged 18 to 35 in good health. Some clones in this sample may be carry-over from other donors' samples.

V gene TRBV6-1 combines with J gene TRBJ2-1; tentatively, D is TRBD1 or TRBD2 (6 bases each). Germline V gene data show CDR1 as MNHNS and CDR2 as SASEGT. This CDR3 contains 15 residues. Trimming left V 7 bases short and J 2 bases short, with 15 bases between. CDR3 nucleotide sequence: TGTGCCAGCACGCGGCGGGACAACGCCTACAATGAGCAGTTCTTC. Its translation: CASTRRDNAYNEQFF.

DNA for the CDR3: TGTGCCAGCAGTGGACTAGCGGGAATTTTTGCCGGGGAGCTGTTTTTT. This gives the protein CASSGLAGIFAGELFF. The chain combines TRBV27 with TRBJ2-2; TRBD2 matches at 12 bases. The J segment lost 6 bases and the V segment lost 5 bases, leaving 7 bases of the junction unmatched. Germline CDR1 reads MNHEY; CDR2 reads SMNVEV (reference sequence). There are 16 residues in the CDR3.

The chain carries TRBV28 and TRBJ1-4; D unresolved. The CDR3 has 15 residues. Germline V gene lookup returns CDR1 MDHEN and CDR2 SYDVKM. V was trimmed by 4 bases and J by 0 bases, leaving 9 bases between them. DNA of the CDR3: TGTGCCAGCAGTTGGACCGTAGCAACTAATGAAAAACTGTTTTTT. Translating gives CASSWTVATNEKLFF.

V is TRBV7-2 and J is TRBJ2-7; no definite D call. The germline V and J ends were trimmed by 1 base and 1 base, with 11 bases remaining between them. This CDR3 has 15 amino acids. Germline values: CDR1 SGHTA, CDR2 FQGNSA. The CDR3 DNA follows: TGTGCCAGCAGCTTAGGCGTAGTATCGTCCTACGAGCAGTACTTC. It specifies CASSLGVVSSYEQYF.

Turning to this clone: An end of the junction does not agree with germline; a read error may underlie this. The chain joins TRBV20-1 to TRBJ2-7, with D tentatively TRBD1 (6 bases). CDR3 length: 10 amino acids. The germline V gene has CDR1 DFQATT and CDR2 SNEGSKA (reference sequence). CDR3 region: CSEYPRGHPF. The CDR3 nucleotides read TGCAGCGAATATCCACGGGGACATCCCTTC.

The chain recombines TRBV10-2 with TRBJ2-7; 8 nucleotides line up with TRBD1. The CDR3 runs 12 residues. The V and J ends lost 8 bases and 7 bases, in that order; junction bases with no gene match: 7. Per germline, CDR1 WSHSY and CDR2 SAAADI. The CDR3 spells CASSQGAWEQYF. The CDR3 bases are TGCGCCAGCTCGCAGGGGGCTTGGGAGCAGTACTTC.

The J gene is TRBJ1-5, the V gene TRBV5-1; D uncertain. The CDR3 is 13 amino acids. V gave up 4 bases and J gave up 4 bases, with 9 bases separating them. Germline-derived CDR1 and CDR2 are SGHRS and YFSETQ. The CDR3 nucleotides read TGCGCCAGCAGCAACAGACCTAATCAGCCCCAGCATTTT. Translated: CASSNRPNQPQHF.

In regard to this clone: A read error may explain this, as a much larger clone is one base away. The chain recombines TRBV11-2 with TRBJ2-3, with D maybe TRBD2 (5 bases). Between the trimmed V and J ends, which lost 3 bases and 1 base, there was a span of 5 bases. The CDR3 contains 13 residues. Germline-derived CDR1 and CDR2 are SGHAT and FQNNGV. The CDR3 DNA sequence: TGTGCCAGCAGCTTCGGGGGCACAGATACGCAGTATTTT. It translates to CASSFGGTDTQYF.

The chain joins TRBV7-6 to TRBJ2-1; no definite D call. CDR3 length equals 15 residues. Per the germline V gene, CDR1 is SGHVS and CDR2 is FNYEAQ. V lost 5 bases and J 6 bases, leaving 17 bases between the germline ends. CDR3 nucleotide sequence: TGTGCCAGCAGCCACTTTTTGGCTGGCCTCAATGAGCAGTTCTTC. This gives the protein CASSHFLAGLNEQFF.

V is TRBV4-3 and J is TRBJ2-5; D is uncertain. The CDR3 covers 15 residues. The germline V and J ends were trimmed by 0 bases and 2 bases, with 10 bases remaining between them. In germline, CDR1 is LGHNA, CDR2 YSLEER. The CDR3 nucleotides are TGCGCCAGCAGCCAAGATCTGTGGCAGCAAGAGACCCAGTACTTC. Its protein product is CASSQDLWQQETQYF.

This clone was seen a few times. The V call is TRBV29-1, the J call TRBJ1-2; weak D call: TRBD1 (5 bases). Trimming cost V 0 bases and J 5 bases, with 10 bases left between them. The CDR3 consists of 13 residues. Germline V lookup: CDR1 SQVTM, CDR2 ANQGSEA. The CDR3 here is CSVEEWGHYGYTF. The CDR3 DNA reads TGCAGCGTTGAAGAGTGGGGCCATTATGGCTACACCTTC.

This chain joins TRBV29-1 and TRBJ1-2, with a possible D match to TRBD1 (6 bases). The length of the CDR3 is 11 residues. V shed 8 bases and J shed 6 bases, with 13 bases lying between them. The V gene's germline CDR1 is SQVTM and CDR2 ANQGSEA. CDR3 sequence reads: CSHRNRDGYTF. CDR3 in DNA: TGCAGCCATCGGAACAGGGATGGCTACACCTTC.

A single count supports this clone. The CDR3 protein is CASSQTSGAYEQYF. The DNA of the CDR3 is TGTGCCAGCAGCCAGACTAGCGGGGCCTACGAGCAGTACTTC. The chain carries TRBV27 and TRBJ2-7, with 11 bases that match TRBD2. Trimming at V came to 6 bases and at J to 2 bases, leaving 3 bases not matched to a gene. The CDR3 is 14 amino acids. The germline V gene has CDR1 MNHEY and CDR2 SMNVEV (reference sequence).

This chain links TRBV9 with TRBJ2-7; 10 bases are a match to TRBD2. The junction had 3 bases not matched to a gene; V was cut back by 0 bases and J by 3 bases. Per germline, CDR1 SGDLS and CDR2 YYNGEE. This CDR3 has 15 amino acids. The chain's CDR3 is CASSVVASGGYEQYF. The CDR3, as DNA: TGTGCCAGCAGCGTAGTCGCTAGCGGGGGCTACGAGCAGTACTTC.

V gene TRBV5-4 combines with J gene TRBJ1-1; D is undetermined. The ends were cut back, 1 base at V and 4 bases at J, with 17 bases in the middle. The CDR3 spans 16 residues. CDR1 SGHNT and CDR2 YYREEE come from the germline V gene (reference sequence). The CDR3, as DNA: TGTGCCAGCAGCTTGCTACTCAGCCACCGGAGCACTGAAGCTTTCTTT. This translates into CASSLLLSHRSTEAFF. The whole variable domain, filled in from reference TRBV5-4 and TRBJ1-1, reads ETGVTQSPTHLIKTRGQQVTLRCSSQSGHNTVSWYQQALGQGPQFIFQYYREEENGRGNFPPRFSGLQFPNYSSELNVNALELDDSALYLCASSLLLSHRSTEAFFGQGTRLTVV.

The chain carries TRBV29-1 and TRBJ2-7; the match to TRBD2 covers 10 bases. Germline V gives CDR1 SQVTM, CDR2 ANQGSEA. CDR3 length: 18 residues. J gave up 0 bases and V 1 base, and 12 bases lay outside the gene matches. The CDR3 spells CSVEGGLAGETFSYEQYF. For the CDR3, the DNA is TGCAGCGTTGAAGGAGGCCTAGCGGGAGAAACATTCTCCTACGAGCAGTACTTC.

This chain links TRBV27 with TRBJ1-1, with D maybe TRBD1 (5 bases). V was clipped by 2 bases and J by 6 bases, with 10 bases between them. This CDR3 contains 13 residues. CDR1 MNHEY and CDR2 SMNVEV come from the germline V gene (reference sequence). CDR3 DNA sequence: TGTGCCAGCAGTTTAATCCAGGGATCTGAAGCTTTCTTT. Its translation is CASSLIQGSEAFF.

The rearrangement links TRBV15 to TRBJ1-2; weak D call: TRBD1 (5 bases). Germline assignment: CDR1 LNHNV and CDR2 YYDKDF (reference sequence). CDR3 length: 17 residues. Trimming cost V 3 bases and J 1 base, with 18 bases left between them. Written as DNA, the CDR3 is TGTGCCACCAGCAGCCGCCTTTCAGGGCCGGTTAACTATGGCTACACCTTC. As protein: CATSSRLSGPVNYGYTF.